The following is a T cell receptor beta chain sequence with its context. No antigen is known for it. The sample belongs to a study of T-cell memory formation after mild COVID-19. Germline CDR1 and CDR2: LNHNV and YYDKDF (reference sequence). This CDR3 is 14 amino acids long. V was pared by 2 bases and J by 6 bases, with 10 bases between. TCRdb reanalysed the 5' RACE reads using MiXCR and keeps one entry per CDR3 protein. The data contain around 300,000 distinct CDR3 sequences, approximately 19% of them singletons. Findings and limits, study-wide: Second-wave clones peaking on day 37 lacked confirmed SARS-CoV-2 specificity.

The genes are TRBV15 and TRBJ2-2, with D possibly matching TRBD1 (5 bases). Material for sequencing was PBMCs or a T cell subset sorted from them (not recorded which). This TCR was recovered from a man aged 18 to 29 who had mild COVID-19 (a few samples of this study predate the infection). Cell type and time point are not known. The CDR3 here is CATSRQGSAGELFF. The CDR3 bases are TGTGCCACCAGCAGACAGGGAAGTGCCGGGGAGCTGTTTTTT.